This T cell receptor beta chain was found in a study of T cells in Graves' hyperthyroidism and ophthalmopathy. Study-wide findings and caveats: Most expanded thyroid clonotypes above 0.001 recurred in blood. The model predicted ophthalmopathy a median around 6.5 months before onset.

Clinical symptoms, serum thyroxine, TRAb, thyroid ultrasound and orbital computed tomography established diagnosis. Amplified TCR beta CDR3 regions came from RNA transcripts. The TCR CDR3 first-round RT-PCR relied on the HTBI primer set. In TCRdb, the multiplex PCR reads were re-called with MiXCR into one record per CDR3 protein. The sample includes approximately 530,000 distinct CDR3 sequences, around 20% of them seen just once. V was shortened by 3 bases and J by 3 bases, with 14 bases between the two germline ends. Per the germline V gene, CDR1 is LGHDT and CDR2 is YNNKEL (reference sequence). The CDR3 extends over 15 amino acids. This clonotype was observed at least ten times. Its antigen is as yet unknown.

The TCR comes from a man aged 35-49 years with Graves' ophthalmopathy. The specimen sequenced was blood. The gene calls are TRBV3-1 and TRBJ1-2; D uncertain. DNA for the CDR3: TGTGCCAGCAGCCACCCCACGGCAGGCTACTATGGCTACACCTTC. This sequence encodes CASSHPTAGYYGYTF.